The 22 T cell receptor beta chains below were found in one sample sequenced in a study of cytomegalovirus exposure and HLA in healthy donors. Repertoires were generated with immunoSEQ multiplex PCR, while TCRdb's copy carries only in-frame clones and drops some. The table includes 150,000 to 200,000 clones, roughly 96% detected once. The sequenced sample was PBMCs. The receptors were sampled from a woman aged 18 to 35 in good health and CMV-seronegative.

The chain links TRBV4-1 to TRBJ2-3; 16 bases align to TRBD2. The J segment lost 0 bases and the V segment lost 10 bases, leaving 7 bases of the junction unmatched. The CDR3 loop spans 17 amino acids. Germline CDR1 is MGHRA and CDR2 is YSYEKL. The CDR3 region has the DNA TGCGCCACTTCTGGGGGACTAGCGGGGGGGAGCACAGATACGCAGTATTTT. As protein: CATSGGLAGGSTDTQYF.

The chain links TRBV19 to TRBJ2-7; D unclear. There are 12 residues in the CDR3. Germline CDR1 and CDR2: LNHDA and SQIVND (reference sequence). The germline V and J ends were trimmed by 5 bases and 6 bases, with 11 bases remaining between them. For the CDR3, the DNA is TGTGCCAGTAGTCGCGCGTCGGGCGAGCAGTACTTC. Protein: CASSRASGEQYF.

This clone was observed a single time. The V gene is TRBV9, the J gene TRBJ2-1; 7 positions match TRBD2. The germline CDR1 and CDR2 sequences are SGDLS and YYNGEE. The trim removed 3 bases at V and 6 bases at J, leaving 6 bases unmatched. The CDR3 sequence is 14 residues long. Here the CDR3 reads CASSGQRGSNEQFF. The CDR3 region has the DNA TGTGCCAGCAGCGGACAGCGGGGTAGCAATGAGCAGTTCTTC.

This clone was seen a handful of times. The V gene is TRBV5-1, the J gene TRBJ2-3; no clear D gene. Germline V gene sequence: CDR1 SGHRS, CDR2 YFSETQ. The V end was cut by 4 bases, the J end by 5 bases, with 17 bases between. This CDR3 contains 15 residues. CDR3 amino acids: CASSHQAVAEDTQYF. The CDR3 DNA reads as TGCGCCAGCAGCCACCAGGCAGTGGCCGAAGATACGCAGTATTTT.

CDR3 DNA: TGTGCCAGCACCCCCCGGGGACAGACCTACGAGCAGTACTTC. It translates to CASTPRGQTYEQYF. The V gene is TRBV5-6, the J gene TRBJ2-7; TRBD1 matches at 7 bases. J gave up 2 bases and V 6 bases, and 8 bases lay outside the gene matches. CDR1 and CDR2 (germline): SGHDT, YYEEEE. The CDR3 is 14 amino acids. Full variable domain (rest looked up from reference TRBV5-6 and TRBJ2-7): DAGVTQSPTHLIKTRGQQVTLRCSPKSGHDTVSWYQQALGQGPQFIFQYYEEEERQRGNFPDRFSGHQFPNYSSELNVNALLLGDSALYLCASTPRGQTYEQYFGPGTRLTVT.

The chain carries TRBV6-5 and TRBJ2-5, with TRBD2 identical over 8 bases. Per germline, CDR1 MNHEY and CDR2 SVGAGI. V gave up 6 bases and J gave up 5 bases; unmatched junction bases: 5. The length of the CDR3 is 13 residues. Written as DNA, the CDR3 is TGTGCCAGCAGCCGGGGGGGGCGGGAGACCCAGTACTTC. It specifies CASSRGGRETQYF.

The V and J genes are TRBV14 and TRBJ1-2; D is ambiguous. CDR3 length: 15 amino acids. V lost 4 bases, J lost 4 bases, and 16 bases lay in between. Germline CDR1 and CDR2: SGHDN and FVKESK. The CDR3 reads CASSPVSGIVYGYTF. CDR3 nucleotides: TGTGCCAGCAGCCCCGTAAGCGGCATCGTCTATGGCTACACCTTC. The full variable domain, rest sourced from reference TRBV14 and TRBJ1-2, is EAGVTQFPSHSVIEKGQTVTLRCDPISGHDNLYWYRRVMGKEIKFLLHFVKESKQDESGMPNNRFLAERTGGTYSTLKVQPAELEDSGVYFCASSPVSGIVYGYTFGSGTRLTVV.

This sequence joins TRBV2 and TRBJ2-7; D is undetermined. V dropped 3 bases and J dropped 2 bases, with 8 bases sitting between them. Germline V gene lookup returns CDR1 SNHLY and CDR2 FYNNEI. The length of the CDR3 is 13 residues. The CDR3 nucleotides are TGTGCCAGCAGTGACAACACCCCCTACGAGCAGTACTTC. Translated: CASSDNTPYEQYF.

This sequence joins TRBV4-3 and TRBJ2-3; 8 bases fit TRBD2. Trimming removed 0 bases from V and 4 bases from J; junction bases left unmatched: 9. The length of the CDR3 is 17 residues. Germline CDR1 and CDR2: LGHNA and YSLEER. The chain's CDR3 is CASSQDWGTSRADTQYF. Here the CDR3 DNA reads TGCGCCAGCAGCCAAGATTGGGGGACTAGTCGGGCAGATACGCAGTATTTT.

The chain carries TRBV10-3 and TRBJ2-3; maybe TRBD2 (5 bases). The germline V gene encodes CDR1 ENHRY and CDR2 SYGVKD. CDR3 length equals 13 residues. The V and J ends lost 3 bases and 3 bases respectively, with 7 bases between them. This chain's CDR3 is CAISEGGTDTQYF. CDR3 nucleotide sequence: TGTGCCATCAGTGAAGGAGGAACAGATACGCAGTATTTT.

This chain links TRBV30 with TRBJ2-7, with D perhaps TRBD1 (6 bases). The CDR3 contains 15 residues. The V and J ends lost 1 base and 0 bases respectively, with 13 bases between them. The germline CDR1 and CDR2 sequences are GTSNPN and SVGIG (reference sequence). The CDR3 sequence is CAWSGTERSSYEQYF. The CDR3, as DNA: TGTGCCTGGAGTGGGACAGAGCGATCCTCCTACGAGCAGTACTTC.

The CDR3 DNA reads TGTGCCAGTTTGGCCCGATATACCTACGAGCAGTACTTC. It yields the protein CASLARYTYEQYF. The chain joins TRBV21-1 to TRBJ2-7; the DNA was not compared with TRBD1, the D call given in the table. TRBV21-1 is a pseudogene locus. The CDR3 contains 13 residues.

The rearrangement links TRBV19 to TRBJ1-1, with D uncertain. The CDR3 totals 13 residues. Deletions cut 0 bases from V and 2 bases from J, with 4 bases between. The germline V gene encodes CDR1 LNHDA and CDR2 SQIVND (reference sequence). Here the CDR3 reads CASSIDINTEAFF. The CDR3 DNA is TGTGCCAGTAGTATAGATATTAACACTGAAGCTTTCTTT.

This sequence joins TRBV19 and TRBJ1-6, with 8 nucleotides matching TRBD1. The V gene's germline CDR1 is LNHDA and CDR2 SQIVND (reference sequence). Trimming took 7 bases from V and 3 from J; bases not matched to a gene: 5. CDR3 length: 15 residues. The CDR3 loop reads CASTSTGGYNSPLHF. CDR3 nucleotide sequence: TGTGCCAGTACCTCTACAGGGGGCTATAATTCACCCCTCCACTTT.

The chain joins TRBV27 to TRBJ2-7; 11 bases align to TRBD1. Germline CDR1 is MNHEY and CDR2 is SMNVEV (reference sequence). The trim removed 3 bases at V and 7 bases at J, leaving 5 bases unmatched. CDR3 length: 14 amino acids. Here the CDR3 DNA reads TGTGCCAGCAGTTTCGGACAGGGGGCAGGGGAGCAGTACTTC. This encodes CASSFGQGAGEQYF.

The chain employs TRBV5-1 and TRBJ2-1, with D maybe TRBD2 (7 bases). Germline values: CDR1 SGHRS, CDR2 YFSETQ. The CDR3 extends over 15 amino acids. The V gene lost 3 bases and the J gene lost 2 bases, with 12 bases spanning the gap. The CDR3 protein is CASSSGGLTYNEQFF. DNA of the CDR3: TGCGCCAGCAGCTCCGGGGGGCTGACCTACAATGAGCAGTTCTTC.

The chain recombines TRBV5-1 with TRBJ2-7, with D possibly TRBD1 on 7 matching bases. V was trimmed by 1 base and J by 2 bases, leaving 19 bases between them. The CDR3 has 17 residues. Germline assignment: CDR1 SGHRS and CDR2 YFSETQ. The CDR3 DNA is TGCGCCAGCAGCTTGTACGGTGCGTCAGGGGGGACCTACGAGCAGTACTTC. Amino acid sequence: CASSLYGASGGTYEQYF.

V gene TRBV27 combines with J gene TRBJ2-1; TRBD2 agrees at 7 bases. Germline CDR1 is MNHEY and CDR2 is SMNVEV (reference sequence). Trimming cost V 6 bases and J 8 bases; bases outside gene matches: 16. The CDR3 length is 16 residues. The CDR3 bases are TGTGCCAGCAGCACTACCCCGGGGGGAAGTGGCGATGAGCAGTTCTTC. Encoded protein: CASSTTPGGSGDEQFF.

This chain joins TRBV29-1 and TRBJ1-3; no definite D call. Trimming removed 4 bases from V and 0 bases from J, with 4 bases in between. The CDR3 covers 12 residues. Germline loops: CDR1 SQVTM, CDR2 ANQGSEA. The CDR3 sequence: CSVGGSGNTIYF. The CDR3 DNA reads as TGCAGCGTTGGAGGCTCTGGAAACACCATATATTTT.

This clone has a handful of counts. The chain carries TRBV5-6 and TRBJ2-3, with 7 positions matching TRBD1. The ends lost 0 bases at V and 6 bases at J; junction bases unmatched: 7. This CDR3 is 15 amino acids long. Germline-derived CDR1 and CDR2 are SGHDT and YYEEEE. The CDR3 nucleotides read TGTGCCAGCAGCTTGGGGGGACAGCTGACGGATACGCAGTATTTT. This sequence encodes CASSLGGQLTDTQYF.

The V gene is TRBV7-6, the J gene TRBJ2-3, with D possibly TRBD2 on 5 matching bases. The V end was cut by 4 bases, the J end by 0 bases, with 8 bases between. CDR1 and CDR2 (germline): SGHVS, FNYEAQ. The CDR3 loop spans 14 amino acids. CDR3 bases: TGTGCCAGCAGCTACGGGGTTAGCACAGATACGCAGTATTTT. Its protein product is CASSYGVSTDTQYF.

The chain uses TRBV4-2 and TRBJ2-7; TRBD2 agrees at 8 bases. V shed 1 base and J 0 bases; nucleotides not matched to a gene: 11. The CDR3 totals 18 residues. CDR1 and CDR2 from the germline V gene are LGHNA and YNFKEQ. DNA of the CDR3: TGTGCCAGCAGCCAAGGAGGTGCGGGGGGCCCCCTCTCCTACGAGCAGTACTTC. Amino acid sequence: CASSQGGAGGPLSYEQYF.